This T cell receptor beta chain was documented in a study of blood T cell repertoires in COVID-19. Background on the study: T cells, B-cell-depleted T cells, or PBMCs provided the cDNA or gDNA that served as material.

In the authors' workflow: Amplifying reference gene primers gave estimates of nucleated cell counts. Clones were read by immunoSEQ multiplex PCR, and TCRdb kept only the in-frame ones, dropping some. V, J and clone size are those of that table, while D and trimming were read from the DNA. The data hold about 200,000 clones, with 70% to 85% observed a single time. V shed 9 bases, J shed 3 bases, and the junction held 6 bases outside the gene matches. Germline CDR1 and CDR2: ENHRY and SYGVKD. The CDR3 has 13 amino acids. This clone was recorded once. The sequence derives from a human donor with acute or convalescent COVID-19. The donor label of this sample is uncertain. This chain connects TRBV10-3 to TRBJ1-2, with 8 nucleotides matching TRBD1. The sequenced material came from peripheral blood. The CDR3 sequence: CAMGGTGHYGYTF. For the CDR3, the DNA is TGTGCCATGGGCGGGACAGGCCACTATGGCTACACCTTC.